The 29 T cell receptor beta chains below come from one sample, sequenced in a study of blood T cell repertoires in COVID-19. Sequenced by immunoSEQ multiplex PCR; TCRdb stores in-frame clones only, minus some. The sample comprises tens of thousands of clones, 86% of which are singletons, and 22% rests with the top ten. The source material was peripheral blood. The receptors stem from a woman older than 75 in a cohort sampled during active or convalescent COVID-19.

This chain links TRBV7-9 with TRBJ1-2; D ambiguous. The CDR3 extends over 12 amino acids. The ends were cut back, 5 bases at V and 8 bases at J, with 12 bases in the middle. CDR1 and CDR2 (germline): SEHNR, FQNEAQ (reference sequence). As DNA, the CDR3 is TGTGCCAGCAGCCTCTATCGAGGGGGCTACACCTTC. Its protein product is CASSLYRGGYTF.

CDR3 sequence: CASSDTTGNYGYTF. CDR3 DNA: TGCGCCAGCAGTGACACGACAGGCAACTATGGCTACACCTTC. This chain connects TRBV10-2 to TRBJ1-2; weak D call: TRBD1 (6 bases). V was pared by 3 bases and J by 2 bases, with 10 bases between. The germline V gene has CDR1 WSHSY and CDR2 SAAADI. The CDR3 is made up of 14 amino acids.

The gene calls are TRBV19 and TRBJ2-7; D uncertain. The CDR3 sequence is 14 residues long. Trimming removed 0 bases from V and 2 bases from J, with 8 bases in between. The germline V gene encodes CDR1 LNHDA and CDR2 SQIVND (reference sequence). The CDR3 reads CASSIDADTYEQYF. CDR3 nucleotide sequence: TGTGCCAGTAGTATAGATGCAGACACCTACGAGCAGTACTTC.

V gene TRBV28 combines with J gene TRBJ1-2, with 8 bases identical to TRBD1. Germline V gene data show CDR1 as MDHEN and CDR2 as SYDVKM. CDR3 length equals 13 residues. V dropped 5 bases and J dropped 5; count of bases not matched to a gene: 4. The CDR3 coding sequence is TGTGCCAGCAGTCCCACAGGGGGGTATGGCTACACCTTC. It encodes CASSPTGGYGYTF.

This clone was seen just once. The chain employs TRBV5-6 and TRBJ1-1; possible D gene TRBD1, 6 bases. Trimming stripped 4 bases from V and 0 bases from J, with 10 bases between. This CDR3 comprises 14 residues. Germline CDR1 and CDR2: SGHDT and YYEEEE. CDR3 DNA sequence: TGTGCCAGCAGCCATGGACAGTTGAACACTGAAGCTTTCTTT. Translating it yields CASSHGQLNTEAFF.

This clone has only a few counts. The chain links TRBV5-1 to TRBJ2-2; 9 nucleotides agree with TRBD2. The germline V gene has CDR1 SGHRS and CDR2 YFSETQ. The J segment lost 7 bases and the V segment lost 1 base, leaving 5 bases of the junction unmatched. This CDR3 region has 15 residues. As DNA, the CDR3 is TGCGCCAGCAGCTTGAAGCGGGAGGCGAGCGGGGAGCTGTTTTTT. It specifies CASSLKREASGELFF.

CDR3 sequence reads: CSATGQANTEAFF. The CDR3 region has the DNA TGCAGCGCTACGGGACAGGCGAACACTGAAGCTTTCTTT. The chain has TRBV29-1 and TRBJ1-1; 8 bases match TRBD1. Losses at the gene ends were 7 bases for V and 1 base for J; bases not matched to a gene: 5. The CDR3 extends over 13 amino acids. Germline values: CDR1 SQVTM, CDR2 ANQGSEA.

CDR3 protein: CASSLDKGDGYTF. CDR3 in DNA: TGTGCCAGCAGCTTAGACAAGGGGGATGGCTACACCTTC. This rearrangement joins TRBV7-2 to TRBJ1-2, with D maybe TRBD1 (6 bases). The CDR3 is 13 amino acids. CDR1 SGHTA and CDR2 FQGNSA come from the germline V gene. V gave up 1 base and J gave up 6 bases, with 9 bases separating them.

This chain connects TRBV5-1 to TRBJ2-1; the match to TRBD1 covers 9 bases. Trimming at V came to 9 bases and at J to 8 bases, leaving 15 bases not matched to a gene. Germline loops: CDR1 SGHRS, CDR2 YFSETQ. This CDR3 is 15 amino acids long. This CDR3 reads CATGAGTGSVYEQFF. The CDR3 bases are TGCGCCACCGGGGCCGGGACAGGGTCCGTCTATGAGCAGTTCTTC.

In this sample, this clone turned up once. The V and J genes are TRBV10-1 and TRBJ2-1; TRBD2 matches at 7 bases. The CDR3 has 16 residues. Germline values: CDR1 WNHNN, CDR2 SYGVQD (reference sequence). V dropped 3 bases and J dropped 2; count of bases not matched to a gene: 7. The CDR3 spells CASSDAGTNPYNEQFF. DNA of the CDR3: TGCGCCAGCAGTGATGCCGGGACTAACCCCTACAATGAGCAGTTCTTC.

This clone showed up just a few times. The chain combines TRBV5-6 with TRBJ1-1, with TRBD1 identical over 7 bases. J gave up 0 bases and V 4 bases, and 12 bases lay outside the gene matches. The CDR3 has 17 residues. Germline V gene lookup returns CDR1 SGHDT and CDR2 YYEEEE. CDR3 nucleotides: TGTGCCAGCAGCCCACTTGGGACAGCTGAATTGAACACTGAAGCTTTCTTT. Translated: CASSPLGTAELNTEAFF.

This sequence joins TRBV5-1 and TRBJ1-2; D gene unclear. The length of the CDR3 is 13 residues. V was trimmed by 3 bases and J by 5 bases, leaving 11 bases between them. Germline V gene lookup returns CDR1 SGHRS and CDR2 YFSETQ. CDR3 protein: CASSYGVGYGYTF. The CDR3 bases are TGCGCCAGCAGCTACGGGGTAGGGTATGGCTACACCTTC.

The chain has TRBV18 and TRBJ1-1, with 7 bases aligning to TRBD1. Germline V gene lookup returns CDR1 KGHSH and CDR2 LQKENI. Trimming at V came to 3 bases and at J to 1 base, leaving 8 bases not matched to a gene. CDR3 length: 16 residues. This chain's CDR3 is CASSPQTGPGNTEAFF. The CDR3 DNA reads TGTGCCAGCTCACCTCAGACAGGGCCGGGGAACACTGAAGCTTTCTTT.

This chain's CDR3 is CASSFRDTHGYTF. For the CDR3, the DNA is TGTGCCAGCAGTTTCCGGGACACCCATGGCTACACCTTC. The rearrangement uses TRBV27 and TRBJ1-2, with D maybe TRBD1 (6 bases). The V end lost 3 bases, the J end lost 6 bases, and 11 bases lay between the germline ends. The CDR3 covers 13 residues. Germline V gene sequence: CDR1 MNHEY, CDR2 SMNVEV (reference sequence).

The chain employs TRBV5-6 and TRBJ2-1, with TRBD2 matching over 7 bases. This CDR3 is built from 12 residues. With V trimmed by 1 base and J by 15 bases, 7 bases remained unmatched. Germline loops: CDR1 SGHDT, CDR2 YYEEEE. Here the CDR3 reads CASSLPPGLTFF. The DNA for the CDR3 is TGTGCCAGCAGCTTGCCGCCGGGACTAACGTTCTTC.

J is TRBJ2-1 and V is TRBV7-2; D is unresolved. Germline V gives CDR1 SGHTA, CDR2 FQGNSA. Trimming stripped 5 bases from V and 0 bases from J, with 14 bases between. CDR3 size: 16 residues. CDR3 sequence: CASSTSSASSYNEQFF. The CDR3 DNA is TGTGCCAGCAGCACCTCTTCTGCGAGCTCCTACAATGAGCAGTTCTTC. The entire variable domain, with the rest obtained from reference TRBV7-2 and TRBJ2-1, is as follows: GAGVSQSPSNKVTEKGKDVELRCDPISGHTALYWYRQSLGQGLEFLIYFQGNSAPDKSGLPSDRFSAERTGGSVSTLTIQRTQQEDSAVYLCASSTSSASSYNEQFFGPGTRLTVL.

This clone has only a few counts. The V and J genes are TRBV10-1 and TRBJ2-7; 8 bases match TRBD2. V was pared by 3 bases and J by 6 bases, with 1 base of the junction left unmatched. The CDR3 spans 12 residues. The germline CDR1 and CDR2 sequences are WNHNN and SYGVQD (reference sequence). The CDR3 DNA is TGCGCCAGCAGTGACGGGGGGGCCGAGCAGTACTTC. It translates to CASSDGGAEQYF.

The chain combines TRBV6-2 or TRBV6-3 with TRBJ1-1; 7 bases are shared with TRBD1. V gave up 4 bases and J gave up 10 bases; unmatched junction bases: 12. The germline V gene has CDR1 MNHEY and CDR2 SVGEGT. CDR3 length: 14 amino acids. The CDR3 region is CASSFFAGQRGAFF. Written as DNA, the CDR3 is TGTGCCAGCAGTTTTTTTGCGGGACAGCGTGGAGCTTTCTTT.

Here the CDR3 reads CASSDSWTGSEQYF. Written as DNA, the CDR3 is TGTGCCAGCAGTGATTCGTGGACAGGATCCGAGCAGTACTTC. The chain uses TRBV6-1 and TRBJ2-7, with 7 bases lining up with TRBD1. After removal of 3 bases from V and 6 bases from J, the junction contained 8 bases not matched to a gene. The germline gives CDR1 MNHNS, CDR2 SASEGT. The CDR3 is made up of 14 amino acids.

The chain couples TRBV3-1 (or the pseudogene TRBV3-2) to TRBJ1-2; D not resolved. V shed 3 bases and J shed 1 base, with 9 bases lying between them. Germline V gives CDR1 LGHDT, CDR2 YNNKEL (reference sequence). CDR3 length equals 14 residues. The DNA of the CDR3 is TGTGCCAGCAGCCACGGGAGTGATAACTATGGCTACACCTTC. Its translation is CASSHGSDNYGYTF.

The chain recombines TRBV19 with TRBJ2-2; D uncertain. CDR1 and CDR2 (germline): LNHDA, SQIVND (reference sequence). Trimming removed 1 base at V and 3 bases at J, with 9 bases between. The CDR3 contains 15 residues. In DNA, the CDR3 is TGTGCCAGTAGTATAGGTTCGGAGCACACCGGGGAGCTGTTTTTT. Protein: CASSIGSEHTGELFF.

The chain links TRBV5-1 to TRBJ1-1; TRBD1 matches 12 bases. Germline CDR1 SGHRS, CDR2 YFSETQ. V lost 4 bases and J lost 5; bases outside the gene matches: 6. The CDR3 runs to 15 residues. The DNA of the CDR3 is TGCGCCAGCAGCCTGGGACAGGGGGCTTATACTGAAGCTTTCTTT. It specifies CASSLGQGAYTEAFF. The full variable domain, in which reference TRBV5-1 and TRBJ1-1 provide the parts outside the CDR3, is KAGVTQTPRYLIKTRGQQVTLSCSPISGHRSVSWYQQTPGQGLQFLFEYFSETQRNKGNFPGRFSGRQFSNSRSEMNVSTLELGDSALYLCASSLGQGAYTEAFFGQGTRLTVV.

In its sample, this clone was seen once. Here the CDR3 DNA reads TGTGCCAGCAGCCGACAGGGTATGAACACTGAAGCTTTCTTT. This gives the protein CASSRQGMNTEAFF. The chain links TRBV7-3 to TRBJ1-1; 7 bases are shared with TRBD1. This CDR3 comprises 14 residues. CDR1 and CDR2 (germline): SGHTA, FQGTGA. The trim removed 5 bases at V and 0 bases at J, leaving 3 bases unmatched.

The chain carries TRBV11-2 and TRBJ2-2, with D tentatively TRBD2 (6 bases). V gave up 3 bases and J gave up 6 bases, with 14 bases separating them. Per the germline V gene, CDR1 is SGHAT and CDR2 is FQNNGV. CDR3 length: 15 amino acids. The CDR3 region has the DNA TGTGCCAGCAGCTTCGGGTGGGGGACTTCCGGGGAGCTGTTTTTT. This encodes CASSFGWGTSGELFF.

The genes are TRBV5-8 and TRBJ2-1; the D gene is possibly TRBD2 (6 bases). Germline V gives CDR1 SGHTS, CDR2 YDEGEE. V gave up 0 bases and J gave up 7 bases, with 11 bases separating them. The CDR3 extends over 14 amino acids. The CDR3 reads CASSLVGLGNEQFF. The CDR3 nucleotides read TGTGCCAGCAGCTTGGTGGGACTCGGAAATGAGCAGTTCTTC.

Notes on this clone: This sample also contains other DNA sequences that code for the same CDR3. V gene TRBV5-1 combines with J gene TRBJ2-1, with 13 bases fitting TRBD2. Germline assignment: CDR1 SGHRS and CDR2 YFSETQ. The CDR3 loop spans 15 amino acids. V lost 4 bases to trimming and J lost 7 bases; unmatched junction nucleotides: 5. The chain's CDR3 is CASSPGTSGNNEQFF. The CDR3 bases are TGCGCCAGCAGCCCGGGGACTAGCGGGAATAATGAGCAGTTCTTC.

The rearrangement uses TRBV10-1 and TRBJ2-7; 7 positions agree with TRBD1. Germline V gives CDR1 WNHNN, CDR2 SYGVQD (reference sequence). The CDR3 covers 14 residues. With V trimmed by 10 bases and J by 2 bases, 11 bases remained unmatched. CDR3 sequence (DNA): TGCGCCACCCTCCTGTACAGGGGACCCTACGAGCAGTACTTC. Translation: CATLLYRGPYEQYF.

This chain uses TRBV11-2 with TRBJ1-2; tentative D call: TRBD1 (6 bases). Trimming stripped 5 bases from V and 7 bases from J, with 14 bases between. The germline CDR1 and CDR2 sequences are SGHAT and FQNNGV. The CDR3 loop spans 13 amino acids. CDR3 DNA sequence: TGTGCCAGCAGCCGAACAACAGGGATTGGCTACACCTTC. This encodes CASSRTTGIGYTF. The full variable domain, its missing parts supplied by reference TRBV11-2 and TRBJ1-2, is EAGVAQSPRYKIIEKRQSVAFWCNPISGHATLYWYQQILGQGPKLLIQFQNNGVVDDSQLPKDRFSAERLKGVDSTLKIQPAKLEDSAVYLCASSRTTGIGYTFGSGTRLTVV.

This clone was recorded only once. Distinct nucleotide sequences in the sample also encode this CDR3. This chain uses TRBV11-2 with TRBJ2-5, with 10 bases identical to TRBD1. Germline V gene data show CDR1 as SGHAT and CDR2 as FQNNGV. This CDR3 contains 13 residues. The V gene end was trimmed by 4 bases and the J gene end by 5 bases; junction bases not matched to a gene: 1. CDR3 DNA sequence: TGTGCCAGCAGCTCGGACAGGGGGGAGACCCAGTACTTC. Amino acid sequence: CASSSDRGETQYF.